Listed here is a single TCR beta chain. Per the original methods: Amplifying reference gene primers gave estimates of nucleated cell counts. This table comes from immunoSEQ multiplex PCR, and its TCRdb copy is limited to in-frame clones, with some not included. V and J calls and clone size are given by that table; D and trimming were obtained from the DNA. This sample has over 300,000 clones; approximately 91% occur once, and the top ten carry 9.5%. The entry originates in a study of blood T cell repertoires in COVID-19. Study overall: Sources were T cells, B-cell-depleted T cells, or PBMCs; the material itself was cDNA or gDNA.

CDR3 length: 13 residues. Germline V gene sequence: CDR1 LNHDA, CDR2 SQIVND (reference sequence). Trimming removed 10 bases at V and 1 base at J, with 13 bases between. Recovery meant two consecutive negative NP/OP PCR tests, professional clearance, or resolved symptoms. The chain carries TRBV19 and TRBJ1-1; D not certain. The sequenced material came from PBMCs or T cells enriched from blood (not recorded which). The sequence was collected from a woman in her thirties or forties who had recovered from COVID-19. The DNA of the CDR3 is TGTGCCACCTCTAGGTCGGGGAACACTGAAGCTTTCTTT. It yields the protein CATSRSGNTEAFF.